A selection of T cell receptor beta chains follows, all from one sample in a study of blood T cell repertoires in COVID-19. The data were produced by immunoSEQ multiplex PCR, yet TCRdb's version contains in-frame clones alone and is incomplete. The table records about 390,000 clones, about 83% of them present only once. The material sequenced was PBMCs or T cells enriched from blood (not recorded which). The receptors were sampled from a woman in her forties or fifties who had recovered from COVID-19. The CDR3 runs from the conserved cysteine through the conserved F or W. Fields, in order: clone size, J gene, V gene, D gene, CDR3 DNA, CDR3 protein. A D gene is named only where the DNA matches it firmly. Not every row has a clone size; where given, it reads once, few, many or a size class.

>.|TRBJ1-5|TRBV19|TRBD1
TGTGCCACACAGAGTCGGGACAGGGGTTATAGCAATCAGCCCCAGCATTTT
CATQSRDRGYSNQPQHF
>.|TRBJ1-2|TRBV9|TRBD1
TGTGCCAGCAGCGTCGGGACAGGGGGCTATGGCTACACCTTC
CASSVGTGGYGYTF
>.|TRBJ1-1|TRBV2|.
TGTGCCAGCAGCCTCGGCGGGGGCTTAATGCCTGAAGCTTTCTTT
CASSLGGGLMPEAFF
>.|TRBJ1-1|TRBV19|TRBD1
TGTGCCAGTAGTGTCACTGGACAGGGGGCCGGAGAAGCTTTCTTT
CASSVTGQGAGEAFF
>few|TRBJ1-5|TRBV7-2|TRBD1
TGTGCCAGCAGCGCAGGGACAGGAAGGCTTAATCAGCCCCAGCATTTT
CASSAGTGRLNQPQHF
>.|TRBJ2-2|TRBV3-1/TRBV3-2|TRBD2
TGTGCCAGCAGCTCCAGAAAGGGAGGGAGTGCCGGGGAGCTGTTTTTT
CASSSRKGGSAGELFF
>.|TRBJ2-7|TRBV3-1/TRBV3-2|TRBD2
TGTGCCAGCAGCCAAGTATGGCCATCGCGGGGGGAGCAGTACTTC
CASSQVWPSRGEQYF
>.|TRBJ1-5|TRBV21-1|.
TGTGCCAGCAGCCCCGGGTTTATCAGCAATCAGCCCCAGCATTTT
CASSPGFISNQPQHF
>.|TRBJ2-2|TRBV19|.
TGTGCCAGTAGTTCGCCCGGGACACCCAACGGGGAGCTGTTTTTT
CASSSPGTPNGELFF
>.|TRBJ1-2|TRBV28|.
TGTGCCAGCAGTTTTTCGTTCGGATTGGGGGCGGCTAACTATGGCTACACCTTC
CASSFSFGLGAANYGYTF
>once|TRBJ2-3|TRBV2|.
TGTGCCAGCAAGGGGCGGGGGCAGACAGATACGCAGTATTTT
CASKGRGQTDTQYF
>.|TRBJ2-7|TRBV18|.
TGTGCCAGCTCACCGATATTGGGGACACAGGGCCACACCACCTACGAGCAGTACTTC
CASSPILGTQGHTTYEQYF
>.|TRBJ1-4|TRBV10-3|.
TGTGCCATCAGTGAGTCGATGGTTTCAGCAACTAATGAAAAACTGTTTTTT
CAISESMVSATNEKLFF
>.|TRBJ2-3|TRBV7-2|.
TGTGCCAGCAGCCCCCCAGGTGCAGGGTCTAGCACAGATACGCAGTATTTT
CASSPPGAGSSTDTQYF
>.|TRBJ2-1|TRBV13|TRBD2
TGTGCCAGCAGCCTTAGCGGGGGGTACTACAATGAGCAGTTCTTC
CASSLSGGYYNEQFF
>.|TRBJ1-2|TRBV7-2|.
TGTGCCAGCAGCTTAGCGCGATCTAACTATGGCTACACCTTC
CASSLARSNYGYTF
>.|TRBJ2-3|TRBV18|.
TGTGCCAGCTCACCGTCTAGCACAGATACGCAGTATTTT
CASSPSSTDTQYF
>.|TRBJ2-3|TRBV7-8|TRBD2
TGTGCCAGCAGCTCCGCAGGGGCGGGGGGCCGGCGGGATACGCAGTATTTT
CASSSAGAGGRRDTQYF
>.|TRBJ1-2|TRBV25-1|.
TGTGCCAGCAGTGAAAGAAGGGGCGGGGGTGGCTACACCTTC
CASSERRGGGGYTF
>.|TRBJ2-5|TRBV7-7|TRBD1
TGTGCTAGCAGTCCCACAGGGGGAGGATTGGAGACCCAGTACTTC
CASSPTGGGLETQYF
>.|TRBJ1-4|TRBV7-9|.
TGTGCCAGCAGCTTCCGGGGGGATAATGAAAAACTGTTTTTT
CASSFRGDNEKLFF
>.|TRBJ2-2|TRBV18|.
TGTGCCAGCTCACCAATCCCCCTAGGCACCGGGGAGCTGTTTTTT
CASSPIPLGTGELFF
>.|TRBJ1-5|TRBV2|TRBD1
TGTGCCAGCCGAGGTGCTAGTGACAGGGGGACCGCGATTCCGTTTCAGCCCCAGCATTTT
CASRGASDRGTAIPFQPQHF
>once|TRBJ2-7|TRBV5-4|TRBD1
TGTGCCAGCAGCCCGGTCGGGACAGGGCTTTACGAGCAGTACTTC
CASSPVGTGLYEQYF
>.|TRBJ1-2|TRBV10-3|.
TGTGCCACAGCCGAGGCCTATGGCTACACCTTC
CATAEAYGYTF
>.|TRBJ2-3|TRBV27|.
TGTGCCAGCAGTCCTTTAACTTTCGGGTCGGGAGATACGCAGTATTTT
CASSPLTFGSGDTQYF